Shown below are 9 T cell receptor beta chains from a single sample sequenced in a study of blood T cell repertoires in COVID-19 (dated by TCRdb to the early 2020s). The library was generated by the immunoSEQ multiplex PCR assay. The table comes from immuneACCESS by way of TCRdb, which keeps in-frame sequences with V and J called. Part of the clones is missing from these tables; in studies checked, under half for an unresolved V gene and the rest for unknown reasons. The sample table holds almost 90,000 clones, of which around 90% were seen once. About 6.7% of the sample rests with the top ten. Source material: peripheral blood. Receptor source: a man younger than 35 with COVID-19, enrolled during active disease.

V gene TRBV7-9 combines with J gene TRBJ2-7, with 7 positions matching TRBD1. This CDR3 region has 16 residues. The V gene end was trimmed by 0 bases and the J gene end by 6 bases; junction bases not matched to a gene: 11. CDR1 is SEHNR and CDR2 is FQNEAQ in the germline V gene (reference sequence). CDR3 nucleotides: TGTGCCAGCAGCTTAGCGGTGACAGGGAGACAGGTCGAGCAGTACTTC. Protein product: CASSLAVTGRQVEQYF.

The CDR3 nucleotides read TGTGCCAGCAGTTGGACAGGGGAAACCCAGTACTTC. This gives the protein CASSWTGETQYF. This sequence joins TRBV6-2 or TRBV6-3 and TRBJ2-5, with 9 bases that match TRBD1. Germline CDR1 is MNHEY and CDR2 is SVGEGT. With 4 bases clipped from V and 8 bases from J, the junction kept 2 bases outside the gene matches. This CDR3 has 12 amino acids.

The V call is TRBV15, the J call TRBJ1-2; no firm D call. Germline V gene sequence: CDR1 LNHNV, CDR2 YYDKDF (reference sequence). V lost 5 bases, J lost 0 bases, and 13 bases lay in between. The CDR3 runs to 15 residues. CDR3 coding DNA: TGTGCCACCAGCGAAATGCGACACGCTAACTATGGCTACACCTTC. Translating it yields CATSEMRHANYGYTF.

V and J are TRBV5-6 and TRBJ1-1; D remains unclear. The CDR3 totals 11 residues. Germline V gene sequence: CDR1 SGHDT, CDR2 YYEEEE. V was pared by 6 bases and J by 5 bases, with 8 bases between. The CDR3 protein is CASTAGTEAFF. In DNA form, the CDR3 reads TGTGCCAGCACCGCGGGGACTGAAGCTTTCTTT.

The table lists this clone with a few counts. CDR3 region: CASSQVRGGEAFF. The CDR3 nucleotides are TGTGCCAGCAGCCAAGTTCGGGGGGGCGAAGCTTTCTTT. This rearrangement joins TRBV3-1 (or the pseudogene TRBV3-2) to TRBJ1-1; D might be TRBD1 (6 bases). Germline-derived CDR1 and CDR2 are LGHDT and YNNKEL (reference sequence). V lost 1 base and J lost 8, with 11 bases in between. The CDR3 extends over 13 amino acids.

The chain recombines TRBV19 with TRBJ1-6; perhaps TRBD1 as D (6 bases). V was trimmed by 4 bases and J by 9 bases, leaving 19 bases between them. CDR3 size: 16 residues. CDR1 is LNHDA and CDR2 is SQIVND in the germline V gene (reference sequence). The chain's CDR3 is CASSTLDTGLLSPLHF. Written as DNA, the CDR3 is TGTGCCAGTAGTACCCTCGATACAGGGTTACTTTCACCCCTCCACTTT.

This chain uses TRBV4-1 with TRBJ2-7, with 7 nucleotides matching TRBD1. V dropped 0 bases and J dropped 6; count of bases not matched to a gene: 11. Germline CDR1 MGHRA, CDR2 YSYEKL. The CDR3 sequence is 16 residues long. In DNA, the CDR3 is TGCGCCAGCAGCCAAGAGGAGGACAGGCGTTTGGGCGAGCAGTACTTC. Its translation: CASSQEEDRRLGEQYF.

The rearrangement uses TRBV9 and TRBJ1-5, with D perhaps matching TRBD1 (5 bases). Per germline, CDR1 SGDLS and CDR2 YYNGEE. The V end lost 1 base, the J end lost 4 bases, and 12 bases lay between the germline ends. There are 15 residues in the CDR3. CDR3 DNA: TGTGCCAGCAGCGTAAACGGGGAGGGGAATCAGCCCCAGCATTTT. This gives the protein CASSVNGEGNQPQHF.

The chain recombines TRBV6-5 with TRBJ2-2, with D perhaps TRBD1 (6 bases). The length of the CDR3 is 14 residues. V was pared by 7 bases and J by 3 bases, with 12 bases between. Germline CDR1 reads MNHEY; CDR2 reads SVGAGI. The DNA for the CDR3 is TGTGCCAGCACCGATGGACAGCACACCGGGGAGCTGTTTTTT. It specifies CASTDGQHTGELFF.